These 8 T cell receptor beta chains originate from one sample sequenced in a study of breast tumors, draining lymph nodes, adjacent tissues. MiXCR, run by TCRdb on the multiplex PCR reads, gives a single entry per CDR3 protein. The sample has some 120,000 distinct CDR3 sequences, approximately 22% seen once. Axillary draining lymph nodes of breast cancer patients supplied the node samples. Sequencing was done on a sample of axillary lymph node tissue. The receptor source for this set is a female donor with breast cancer. Some clones in this sample may be carry-over from other donors' samples.

The chain has TRBV5-4 and TRBJ2-7, with D maybe TRBD2 (5 bases). The CDR3 is 13 residues long. The germline V gene has CDR1 SGHNT and CDR2 YYREEE (reference sequence). V dropped 5 bases and J dropped 1 base, with 10 bases sitting between them. The CDR3 region is CASRDRGSYEQYF. In DNA, the CDR3 is TGTGCCAGCAGGGACCGGGGTTCCTACGAGCAGTACTTC.

This clonotype occurred a few times. J is TRBJ2-7 and V is TRBV28; 8 positions agree with TRBD1. Germline CDR1 and CDR2: MDHEN and SYDVKM. The CDR3 has 12 amino acids. Trimming removed 6 bases from V and 10 bases from J; junction bases left unmatched: 8. CDR3 sequence (DNA): TGTGCCAGCAGGTACGGGACAGGCGATCAGTACTTC. Encoded protein: CASRYGTGDQYF.

In the case of this clonotype: This sequence may be a read error, since a much larger clone differs from it by one base. The chain carries TRBV30 and TRBJ1-6; D not resolved. The V end lost 0 bases, the J end lost 8 bases, and 8 bases lay between the germline ends. The germline CDR1 and CDR2 sequences are GTSNPN and SVGIG (reference sequence). The CDR3 is 13 amino acids. The CDR3 loop is CAWSVGIYSPLHF. The CDR3 bases are TGTGCCTGGAGTGTAGGGATTTATTCACCCCTCCACTTT.

J is TRBJ2-5 and V is TRBV24-1; D is unclear. The CDR3 covers 12 residues. The germline gives CDR1 KGHDR, CDR2 SFDVKD. Trimming left V 3 bases short and J 6 bases short, with 7 bases between. The CDR3, as DNA: TGTGCCACCAGTGATAACGGTCAGACCCAGTACTTC. Translating it yields CATSDNGQTQYF.

This chain links TRBV5-8 with TRBJ2-5; TRBD1 might be the D (7 bases). The length of the CDR3 is 15 residues. Germline values: CDR1 SGHTS, CDR2 YDEGEE. V was cut by 0 bases and J by 2 bases, with 11 bases left in between. As DNA, the CDR3 is TGTGCCAGCAGCTTGGGGAGGGGGCGTCAAGAGACCCAGTACTTC. It translates to CASSLGRGRQETQYF.

Note on this clonotype: This may be a read error: a much more frequent sequence differs by one nucleotide. This sequence joins TRBV20-1 and TRBJ2-2; TRBD2 matches at 8 bases. This CDR3 comprises 15 residues. Germline V CDR1 and CDR2: DFQATT, SNEGSKA (reference sequence). The CDR3 DNA reads TGCAGTGCTCCTTCGCGGGAGGCAAACACCGGGGAGCTGCTTTTT. Its protein is CSAPSREANTGELLF.

Points on this clonotype: It may be a read error: a sequence one base away is much more abundant. The chain links TRBV6-5 to TRBJ2-1, with 8 nucleotides matching TRBD2. This CDR3 is 15 amino acids long. Trimming took 5 bases from V and 3 from J; bases not matched to a gene: 6. Per germline, CDR1 MNHEY and CDR2 SVGAGI. CDR3 amino acids: CASSATAGVYNEQFF. The DNA for the CDR3 is TGTGCCAGCAGTGCCACAGCGGGAGTCTACAATGAGCAGTTCTTC.

This rearrangement joins TRBV24-1 to TRBJ2-7; the match to TRBD2 covers 15 bases. CDR1 and CDR2 (germline): KGHDR, SFDVKD. CDR3 length: 18 amino acids. The V segment lost 1 base and the J segment 5 bases; nucleotides outside the gene matches: 8. The CDR3: CATSDFPGLAGGPHEQYF. DNA of the CDR3: TGTGCCACCAGTGATTTCCCCGGACTAGCGGGAGGGCCTCACGAGCAGTACTTC.